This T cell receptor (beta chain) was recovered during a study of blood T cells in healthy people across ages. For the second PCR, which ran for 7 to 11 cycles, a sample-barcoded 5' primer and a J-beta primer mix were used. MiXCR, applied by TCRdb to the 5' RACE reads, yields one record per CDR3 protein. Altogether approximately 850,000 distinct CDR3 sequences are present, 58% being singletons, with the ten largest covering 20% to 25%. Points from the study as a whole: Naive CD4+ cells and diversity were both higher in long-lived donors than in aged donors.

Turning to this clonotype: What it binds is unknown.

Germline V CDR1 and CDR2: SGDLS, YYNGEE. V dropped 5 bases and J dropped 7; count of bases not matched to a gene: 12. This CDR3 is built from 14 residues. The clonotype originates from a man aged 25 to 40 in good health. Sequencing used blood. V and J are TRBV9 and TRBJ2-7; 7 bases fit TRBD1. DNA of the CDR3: TGTGCCAGCAGGGGACAGAAAGACTGGAATGAGCAGTACTTC. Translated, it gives CASRGQKDWNEQYF. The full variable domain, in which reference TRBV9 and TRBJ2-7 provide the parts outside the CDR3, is DSGVTQTPKHLITATGQRVTLRCSPRSGDLSVYWYQQSLDQGLQFLIQYYNGEERAKGNILERFSAQQFPDLHSELNLSSLELGDSALYFCASRGQKDWNEQYFGPGTRLTVT.